A single sample is the source of the 8 T cell receptor beta chains below, sequenced in a study of blood T cell repertoires in COVID-19 (dated by TCRdb to the early 2020s). The method was the immunoSEQ multiplex PCR assay. Sourced from immuneACCESS, this table was stored by TCRdb with only in-frame sequences that have V and J called. A share of the clones is absent; for the studies checked, an unresolved V gene accounts for under half, and the remainder has no known explanation. In this sample the table shows about 140,000 clones, about 80% of which occur a single time. The ten most abundant clones make up 15% to 20% of the sample. Sequencing used peripheral blood. These receptors all stem from a man aged 50-59 years with acute or convalescent COVID-19.

The chain employs TRBV6-4 and TRBJ2-2, with 9 bases identical to TRBD1. Germline lookup yields CDR1 MRHNA and CDR2 SNTAGT. With 3 bases clipped from V and 4 bases from J, the junction kept 3 bases outside the gene matches. This CDR3 region has 15 residues. The CDR3 sequence: CASSEQGQGTGELFF. The DNA for the CDR3 is TGTGCCAGCAGTGAGCAGGGACAGGGCACCGGGGAGCTGTTTTTT.

The J gene is TRBJ2-5, the V gene TRBV10-1; 8 bases align to TRBD1. Germline loops: CDR1 WNHNN, CDR2 SYGVQD (reference sequence). The V and J ends lost 9 bases and 5 bases, in that order; junction bases with no gene match: 8. The CDR3 is made up of 13 amino acids. The CDR3 nucleotides are TGCGCCAGTCAGGGGGCTACCGGGGAGACCCAGTACTTC. Encoded protein: CASQGATGETQYF.

The chain employs TRBV5-6 and TRBJ2-5; possible D gene TRBD1, 6 bases. The V gene's germline CDR1 is SGHDT and CDR2 YYEEEE. This CDR3 has 14 residues. Deletions cut 0 bases from V and 2 bases from J, with 8 bases between. The CDR3: CASSLGTAQETQYF. DNA for the CDR3: TGTGCCAGCAGCTTGGGGACAGCGCAAGAGACCCAGTACTTC.

The V and J genes are TRBV9 and TRBJ1-2; 8 bases are shared with TRBD1. Germline CDR1 is SGDLS and CDR2 is YYNGEE. The CDR3 covers 15 residues. Trimming removed 4 bases from V and 8 bases from J; junction bases left unmatched: 13. DNA for the CDR3: TGTGCCAGCAGCACCCTGGACAGGGTTCCTGTCGGCTACACCTTC. Translation gives CASSTLDRVPVGYTF.

The chain has TRBV4-2 and TRBJ1-1; D remains unclear. There are 14 residues in the CDR3. Trimming removed 0 bases from V and 8 bases from J, with 13 bases in between. The germline gives CDR1 LGHNA, CDR2 YNFKEQ. The CDR3 protein is CASSQDVDSNEAFF. CDR3 in DNA: TGTGCCAGCAGCCAAGATGTGGACTCAAACGAAGCTTTCTTT.

The V and J genes are TRBV3-1 (or the pseudogene TRBV3-2) and TRBJ2-1; TRBD1 aligns across 11 bases. Losses at the gene ends were 4 bases for V and 10 bases for J; bases not matched to a gene: 12. Germline V gene data show CDR1 as LGHDT and CDR2 as YNNKEL (reference sequence). CDR3 length: 16 amino acids. CDR3: CASSPPGQGVRGEQFF. In DNA, the CDR3 is TGTGCCAGCAGCCCCCCGGGACAGGGGGTTCGGGGCGAGCAGTTCTTC.

This chain joins TRBV13 and TRBJ2-3; 9 nucleotides match TRBD1. The CDR3 runs 16 residues. The trim removed 0 bases at V and 5 bases at J, leaving 6 bases unmatched. The V gene's germline CDR1 is PRHDT and CDR2 FYEKMQ (reference sequence). CDR3 region: CASSLGPTGGKDTQYF. The CDR3 nucleotides read TGTGCCAGCAGCTTAGGTCCCACAGGGGGCAAAGATACGCAGTATTTT.

J is TRBJ2-1 and V is TRBV25-1; 7 nucleotides align to TRBD1. CDR3 size: 15 residues. Looked up from germline, CDR1 is MGHDK and CDR2 is SYGVNS. Trimming cost V 6 bases and J 4 bases; bases outside gene matches: 9. CDR3 amino acids: CASSDPGGVYNEQFF. The CDR3 DNA sequence: TGTGCCAGCAGCGACCCAGGGGGAGTATACAATGAGCAGTTCTTC.